This is a list of T cell receptor beta chains from one sample in a study of T cell clonotyping in hematopoietic cell transplantation. Here immunoSEQ multiplex PCR was the method, and the copy in TCRdb shows in-frame clones only, minus some. This sample has tens of thousands of clones; 90% to 96% occur once, and the top ten carry under 2%. The sequencing here drew on peripheral blood mononuclear cells, taken before stem cell transplant. These receptors were obtained from a woman aged 50 to 65 with acute myeloid leukemia. Some clones in this sample may be carry-over from other donors' samples. Each CDR3 is given with its conserved first and last residue. Fields, in order: clone size, J gene, V gene, D gene, CDR3 protein, CDR3 DNA. The D gene is left open where the match is weak. Rows give clone size only sometimes, using once, few, many, or a class for an expanded clone.

abundance: NA
j_gene: TRBJ1-2
v_gene: TRBV5-4
d_gene: TRBD1
CDR3aa: CASSWPGQGDGYTF
CDR3nt: TGTGCCAGCAGCTGGCCGGGACAGGGAGATGGCTACACCTTC

abundance: once
j_gene: TRBJ1-1
v_gene: TRBV23-1
d_gene: NA
CDR3aa: CASSQLVRNTEAFF
CDR3nt: TGCGCCAGCAGTCAACTGGTGAGGAACACTGAAGCTTTCTTT

abundance: NA
j_gene: TRBJ2-2
v_gene: TRBV29-1
d_gene: NA
CDR3aa: CSVGGRVNTGELFF
CDR3nt: TGCAGCGTTGGAGGCAGGGTGAACACCGGGGAGCTGTTTTTT

abundance: NA
j_gene: TRBJ1-2
v_gene: TRBV27
d_gene: NA
CDR3aa: CASSLTAPGGENYGYTF
CDR3nt: TGTGCCAGCAGTTTAACAGCCCCGGGGGGTGAGAACTATGGCTACACCTTC

abundance: NA
j_gene: TRBJ1-4
v_gene: TRBV19
d_gene: NA
CDR3aa: CASSMGGAGNEKLFF
CDR3nt: TGTGCCAGTAGTATGGGAGGGGCCGGTAATGAAAAACTGTTTTTT

abundance: NA
j_gene: TRBJ1-1
v_gene: TRBV5-6
d_gene: NA
CDR3aa: CASSLFGGRPNTEAFF
CDR3nt: TGTGCCAGCAGCTTGTTCGGGGGCAGGCCGAACACTGAAGCTTTCTTT

abundance: NA
j_gene: TRBJ2-5
v_gene: TRBV19
d_gene: NA
CDR3aa: CASSKEGPETQYF
CDR3nt: TGTGCCAGTAGTAAGGAGGGCCCAGAGACCCAGTACTTC

abundance: NA
j_gene: TRBJ2-2
v_gene: TRBV6-4
d_gene: NA
CDR3aa: CASSASNTGELFF
CDR3nt: TGTGCCAGCAGTGCCTCGAACACCGGGGAGCTGTTTTTT

abundance: NA
j_gene: TRBJ1-2
v_gene: TRBV5-1
d_gene: NA
CDR3aa: CASSLDLSRGRYYTF
CDR3nt: TGCGCCAGCAGCTTGGACCTGTCCAGGGGTCGTTACTACACCTTC

abundance: NA
j_gene: TRBJ1-2
v_gene: TRBV6-5
d_gene: NA
CDR3aa: CASSPDRFYGYTF
CDR3nt: TGTGCCAGCAGCCCCGACAGGTTCTATGGCTACACCTTC

abundance: NA
j_gene: TRBJ1-2
v_gene: TRBV25-1
d_gene: NA
CDR3aa: CASSVIVNYGYTF
CDR3nt: TGTGCCAGCAGTGTTATCGTAAACTATGGCTACACCTTC

abundance: NA
j_gene: TRBJ1-2
v_gene: TRBV28
d_gene: TRBD1
CDR3aa: CASSPDGQGASGYTF
CDR3nt: TGTGCCAGCAGTCCGGACGGACAGGGGGCGAGTGGCTACACCTTC

abundance: NA
j_gene: TRBJ1-5
v_gene: TRBV6-1
d_gene: TRBD1
CDR3aa: CASSELGQSYSNQPQHF
CDR3nt: TGTGCCAGCAGTGAATTGGGACAGTCATATAGCAATCAGCCCCAGCATTTT

abundance: NA
j_gene: TRBJ1-1
v_gene: TRBV6-5
d_gene: NA
CDR3aa: CASRGPLNTEAFF
CDR3nt: TGTGCCAGCAGGGGGCCGCTGAACACTGAAGCTTTCTTT

abundance: NA
j_gene: TRBJ2-2
v_gene: TRBV29-1
d_gene: TRBD1
CDR3aa: CSVEVGTGNTGELFF
CDR3nt: TGCAGCGTTGAAGTTGGGACAGGGAACACCGGGGAGCTGTTTTTT

abundance: NA
j_gene: TRBJ1-2
v_gene: TRBV5-5
d_gene: TRBD1
CDR3aa: CASSFPGGDGYTF
CDR3nt: TGTGCCAGCAGCTTCCCAGGGGGGGATGGCTACACCTTC

abundance: NA
j_gene: TRBJ2-2
v_gene: TRBV30
d_gene: NA
CDR3aa: CAWSVVGRKNTGELFF
CDR3nt: TGTGCCTGGAGTGTAGTTGGACGGAAAAACACCGGGGAGCTGTTTTTT

abundance: NA
j_gene: TRBJ1-2
v_gene: TRBV7-9
d_gene: NA
CDR3aa: CASSAQGRQVNYGYTF
CDR3nt: TGTGCCAGCAGCGCTCAGGGGAGACAAGTTAACTATGGCTACACCTTC

abundance: NA
j_gene: TRBJ2-7
v_gene: TRBV7-9
d_gene: NA
CDR3aa: CASSLRQAEQYF
CDR3nt: TGTGCCAGCAGCTTAAGACAGGCCGAGCAGTACTTC

abundance: NA
j_gene: TRBJ1-1
v_gene: TRBV11-3
d_gene: NA
CDR3aa: CASSLDRYTEAFF
CDR3nt: TGTGCCAGCAGCCTCGACAGATACACTGAAGCTTTCTTT

abundance: NA
j_gene: TRBJ2-2
v_gene: TRBV5-4
d_gene: NA
CDR3aa: CASSLGQGGNTGELFF
CDR3nt: TGTGCCAGCAGCTTGGGCCAGGGAGGCAACACCGGGGAGCTGTTTTTT

abundance: NA
j_gene: TRBJ1-5
v_gene: TRBV27
d_gene: NA
CDR3aa: CASSPSRSSNQPQHF
CDR3nt: TGTGCCAGCAGTCCAAGCAGGTCTAGCAATCAGCCCCAGCATTTT

abundance: NA
j_gene: TRBJ2-7
v_gene: TRBV7-9
d_gene: NA
CDR3aa: CASSYPDDYEQYF
CDR3nt: TGTGCCAGCAGCTACCCCGACGACTACGAGCAGTACTTC

abundance: once
j_gene: TRBJ1-2
v_gene: TRBV27
d_gene: NA
CDR3aa: CASSLKAPRINYGYTF
CDR3nt: TGTGCCAGCAGTTTAAAGGCTCCCAGGATTAACTATGGCTACACCTTC

abundance: NA
j_gene: TRBJ1-1
v_gene: TRBV28
d_gene: NA
CDR3aa: CASRRQQNTEAFF
CDR3nt: TGTGCCAGCCGAAGACAGCAGAACACTGAAGCTTTCTTT

abundance: once
j_gene: TRBJ2-3
v_gene: TRBV30
d_gene: NA
CDR3aa: CAWSAIVVDTQYF
CDR3nt: TGTGCCTGGAGTGCCATCGTGGTGGATACGCAGTATTTT

abundance: NA
j_gene: TRBJ2-7
v_gene: TRBV28
d_gene: TRBD1
CDR3aa: CASSLVEQGRQYF
CDR3nt: TGTGCCAGCAGTTTGGTGGAACAGGGGCGGCAGTACTTC

abundance: NA
j_gene: TRBJ1-6
v_gene: TRBV9
d_gene: NA
CDR3aa: CASSDRDFSYNSPLHF
CDR3nt: TGTGCCAGCAGCGACCGGGACTTCTCCTATAATTCACCCCTCCACTTT

abundance: few
j_gene: TRBJ2-7
v_gene: TRBV7-2
d_gene: NA
CDR3aa: CASSLVFEAYEQYF
CDR3nt: TGTGCCAGCAGCTTAGTTTTCGAAGCCTACGAGCAGTACTTC

abundance: NA
j_gene: TRBJ1-3
v_gene: TRBV9
d_gene: TRBD1
CDR3aa: CASSPTGSGNTIYF
CDR3nt: TGTGCCAGCAGCCCGACAGGGTCTGGAAACACCATATATTTT

abundance: NA
j_gene: TRBJ1-1
v_gene: TRBV6-1
d_gene: NA
CDR3aa: CASSASTVNTEAFF
CDR3nt: TGTGCCAGCAGTGCCTCGACAGTTAACACTGAAGCTTTCTTT

abundance: NA
j_gene: TRBJ1-1
v_gene: TRBV27
d_gene: NA
CDR3aa: CASSLVIQNEAFF
CDR3nt: TGTGCCAGCAGTTTAGTCATCCAGAATGAAGCTTTCTTT

abundance: NA
j_gene: TRBJ1-4
v_gene: TRBV7-2
d_gene: NA
CDR3aa: CASSLETHLEKLFF
CDR3nt: TGTGCCAGCAGCTTAGAGACACACCTGGAAAAACTGTTTTTT

abundance: NA
j_gene: TRBJ2-3
v_gene: TRBV5-1
d_gene: TRBD2
CDR3aa: CASSLSGIRDTQYF
CDR3nt: TGCGCCAGCAGTCTAAGCGGGATTCGGGATACGCAGTATTTT

abundance: NA
j_gene: TRBJ2-7
v_gene: TRBV28
d_gene: NA
CDR3aa: CASSDRDPANF
CDR3nt: TGTGCCAGCAGTGACCGGGACCCGGCGAACTTC

abundance: NA
j_gene: TRBJ2-4
v_gene: TRBV2
d_gene: NA
CDR3aa: CASAEGGSLNIQYF
CDR3nt: TGTGCCAGTGCGGAGGGGGGGTCGTTAAACATTCAGTACTTC